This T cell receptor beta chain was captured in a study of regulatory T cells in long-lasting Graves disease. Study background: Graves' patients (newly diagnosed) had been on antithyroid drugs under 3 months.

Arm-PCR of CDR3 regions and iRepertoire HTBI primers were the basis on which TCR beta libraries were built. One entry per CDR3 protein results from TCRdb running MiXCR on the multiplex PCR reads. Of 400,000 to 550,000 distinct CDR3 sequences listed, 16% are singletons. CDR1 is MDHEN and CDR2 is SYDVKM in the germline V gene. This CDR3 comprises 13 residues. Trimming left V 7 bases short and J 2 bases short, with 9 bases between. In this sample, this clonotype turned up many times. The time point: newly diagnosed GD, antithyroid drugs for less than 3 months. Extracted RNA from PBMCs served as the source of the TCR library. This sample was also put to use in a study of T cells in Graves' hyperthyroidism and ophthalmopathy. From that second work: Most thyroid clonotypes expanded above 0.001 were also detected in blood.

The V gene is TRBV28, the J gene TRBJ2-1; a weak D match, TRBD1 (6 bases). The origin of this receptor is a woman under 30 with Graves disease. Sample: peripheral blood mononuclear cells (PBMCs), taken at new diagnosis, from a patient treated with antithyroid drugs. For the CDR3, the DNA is TGTGCCAGCAATGGACAGACCTACAATGAGCAGTTCTTC. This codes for CASNGQTYNEQFF. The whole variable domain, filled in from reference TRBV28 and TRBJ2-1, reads DVKVTQSSRYLVKRTGEKVFLECVQDMDHENMFWYRQDPGLGLRLIYFSYDVKMKEKGDIPEGYSVSREKKERFSLILESASTNQTSMYLCASNGQTYNEQFFGPGTRLTVL.